This TCR beta chain appears in the sequencing data of a study of blood T cells in healthy people across ages. Findings and limits, study-wide: Possibly confounding the expanded clonotype changes was the fact that donor CMV status was unknown.

This clonotype was observed a handful of times. Its cognate antigen is unknown. PCR was performed a second time for about 7 to 11 cycles using a sample-barcoded 5' primer and a J-beta primer mix. In TCRdb, the 5' RACE reads were re-called with MiXCR into one record per CDR3 protein. The sample shows 1.5 million to 2 million distinct CDR3 sequences, 28% of them seen only once. V dropped 1 base and J dropped 1 base, with 9 bases sitting between them. This CDR3 is 14 amino acids long. Germline V gives CDR1 DFQATT, CDR2 SNEGSKA (reference sequence). It was around 10 milliliters of peripheral blood that were drawn from each donor.

Sequenced: blood. The chain carries TRBV20-1 and TRBJ2-3, with D possibly being TRBD2 (6 bases). This clonotype was obtained from a woman between 25 and 40 years old in good health. For the CDR3, the DNA is TGCAGTGCTAGAGCGCCTAGCGGCACAGATACGCAGTATTTT. Encoded protein: CSARAPSGTDTQYF.